This TCR beta chain emerged from a study of yellow fever vaccine responses in identical twins. Each CDR3 protein gets one entry after TCRdb re-called the RT-PCR reads with MiXCR. The sample contains 18,000 or so distinct CDR3 sequences, approximately 63% of which appear only once. Study results and limitations: Twins reportedly had a vaccine T cell response that seemed partly convergent, partly personalized.

For this clonotype: Antigen specificity is unknown.

Germline V gene data show CDR1 as KGHSH and CDR2 as LQKENI. The J segment lost 7 bases and the V segment lost 4 bases, leaving 11 bases of the junction unmatched. The CDR3 runs to 15 residues. Specimen: T cells from blood (PBMCs), unsorted or a sorted subset (not recorded which), collected before or after yellow fever vaccination (not recorded which). The chain uses TRBV18 and TRBJ1-2, with 8 bases aligning to TRBD1. The source of this sequence is a woman younger than 30 who received the yellow fever vaccine. The CDR3 DNA follows: TGTGCCAGCTCACACCCCTCAGGGGGCGCCTTTGGCTACACCTTC. The encoded protein is CASSHPSGGAFGYTF.